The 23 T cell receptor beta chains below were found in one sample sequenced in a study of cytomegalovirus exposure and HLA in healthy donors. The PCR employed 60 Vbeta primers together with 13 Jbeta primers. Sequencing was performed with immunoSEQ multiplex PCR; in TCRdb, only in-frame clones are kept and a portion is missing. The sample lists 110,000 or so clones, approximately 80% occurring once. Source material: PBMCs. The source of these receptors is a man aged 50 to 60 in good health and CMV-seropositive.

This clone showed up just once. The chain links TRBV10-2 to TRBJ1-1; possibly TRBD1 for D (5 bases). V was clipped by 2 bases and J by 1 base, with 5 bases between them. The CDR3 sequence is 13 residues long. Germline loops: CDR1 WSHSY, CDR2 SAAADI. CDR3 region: CASSERGNTEAFF. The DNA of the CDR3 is TGCGCCAGCAGTGAGAGGGGGAACACTGAAGCTTTCTTT.

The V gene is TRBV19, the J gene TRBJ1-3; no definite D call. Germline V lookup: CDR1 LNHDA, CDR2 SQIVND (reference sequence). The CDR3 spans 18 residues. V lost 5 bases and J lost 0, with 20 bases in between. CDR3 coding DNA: TGTGCCAGTAGTCTTTTTGGGCAGGCCATATTCTCTGGAAACACCATATATTTT. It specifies CASSLFGQAIFSGNTIYF.

CDR3: CASSPGAPPSYEQYF. The CDR3 DNA sequence: TGTGCCAGCTCACCAGGGGCCCCCCCCTCCTACGAGCAGTACTTC. The chain joins TRBV18 to TRBJ2-7; the D gene is possibly TRBD1 (5 bases). The CDR3 length is 15 residues. Between the trimmed V and J ends, which lost 2 bases and 0 bases, there was a span of 11 bases. The V gene's germline CDR1 is KGHSH and CDR2 LQKENI.

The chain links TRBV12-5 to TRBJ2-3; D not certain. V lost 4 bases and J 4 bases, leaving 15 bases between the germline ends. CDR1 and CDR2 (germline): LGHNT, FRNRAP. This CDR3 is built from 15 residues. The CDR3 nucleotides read TGTGCTAGTGGTTCCCCTAGAGCCTACTCAGATACGCAGTATTTT. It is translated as CASGSPRAYSDTQYF.

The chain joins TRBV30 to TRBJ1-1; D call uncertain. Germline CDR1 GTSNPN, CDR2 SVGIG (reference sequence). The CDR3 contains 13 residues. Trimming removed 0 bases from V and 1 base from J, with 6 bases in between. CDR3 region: CAWSVNTNTEAFF. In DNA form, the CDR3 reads TGTGCCTGGAGTGTAAACACGAACACTGAAGCTTTCTTT.

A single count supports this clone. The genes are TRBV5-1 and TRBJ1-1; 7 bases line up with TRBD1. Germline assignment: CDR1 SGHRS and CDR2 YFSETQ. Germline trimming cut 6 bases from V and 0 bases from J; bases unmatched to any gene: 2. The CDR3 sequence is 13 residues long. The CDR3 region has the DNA TGCGCCAGCACGGGACAGCTGAACACTGAAGCTTTCTTT. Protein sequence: CASTGQLNTEAFF.

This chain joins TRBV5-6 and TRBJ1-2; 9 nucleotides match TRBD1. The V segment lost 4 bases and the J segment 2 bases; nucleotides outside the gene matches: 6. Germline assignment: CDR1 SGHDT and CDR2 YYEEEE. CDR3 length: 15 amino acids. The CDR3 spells CASSGDREINYGYTF. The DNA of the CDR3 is TGTGCCAGCAGCGGGGACAGGGAGATCAACTATGGCTACACCTTC.

CDR3 loop: CAWNQMNTEAFF. CDR3 coding DNA: TGTGCCTGGAACCAGATGAACACTGAAGCTTTCTTT. V and J are TRBV30 and TRBJ1-1; D gene uncertain. The CDR3 extends over 12 amino acids. Per germline, CDR1 GTSNPN and CDR2 SVGIG (reference sequence). Trimming took off 4 bases at V and 0 bases at J, with 6 bases between the two ends.

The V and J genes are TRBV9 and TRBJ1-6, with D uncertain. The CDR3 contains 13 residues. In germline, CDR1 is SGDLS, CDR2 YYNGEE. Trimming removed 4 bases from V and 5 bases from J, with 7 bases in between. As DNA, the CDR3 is TGTGCCAGCAGCCCGGTTAATAATTCACCCCTCCACTTT. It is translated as CASSPVNNSPLHF.

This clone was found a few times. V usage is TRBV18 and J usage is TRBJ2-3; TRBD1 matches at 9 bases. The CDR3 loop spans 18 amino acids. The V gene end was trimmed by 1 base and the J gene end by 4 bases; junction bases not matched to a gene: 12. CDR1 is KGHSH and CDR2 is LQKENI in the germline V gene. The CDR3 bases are TGTGCCAGCTCACCACGGGGACCGGGACAGGGATTGCCAGATACGCAGTATTTT. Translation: CASSPRGPGQGLPDTQYF.

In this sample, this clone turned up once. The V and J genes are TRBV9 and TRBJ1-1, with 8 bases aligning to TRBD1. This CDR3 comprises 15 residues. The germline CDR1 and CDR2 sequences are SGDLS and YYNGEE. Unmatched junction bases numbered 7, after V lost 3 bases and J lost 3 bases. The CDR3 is CASSDNLQGDTEAFF. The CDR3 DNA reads TGTGCCAGCAGCGACAACTTACAGGGGGACACTGAAGCTTTCTTT.

The CDR3 loop reads CASNRAGRSYNEQFF. The CDR3 bases are TGTGCCAGTAATAGAGCGGGCCGCTCCTACAATGAGCAGTTCTTC. The V and J genes are TRBV19 and TRBJ2-1; the D gene is possibly TRBD2 (6 bases). There are 15 residues in the CDR3. Germline CDR1 is LNHDA and CDR2 is SQIVND (reference sequence). The germline V and J ends were trimmed by 7 bases and 0 bases, with 13 bases remaining between them.

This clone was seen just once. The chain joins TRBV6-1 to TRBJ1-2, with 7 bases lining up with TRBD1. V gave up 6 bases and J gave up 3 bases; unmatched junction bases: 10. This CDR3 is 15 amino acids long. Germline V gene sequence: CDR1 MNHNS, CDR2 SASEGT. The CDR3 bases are TGTGCCAGCAGCCCGGGACAGCCAATTGACTATGGCTACACCTTC. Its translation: CASSPGQPIDYGYTF.

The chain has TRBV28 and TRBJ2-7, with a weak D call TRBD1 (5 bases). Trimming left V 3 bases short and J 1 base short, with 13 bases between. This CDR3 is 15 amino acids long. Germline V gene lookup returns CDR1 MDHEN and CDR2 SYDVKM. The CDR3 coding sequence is TGTGCCAGCAGTTTGTTTCGACAGATTTCCTACGAGCAGTACTTC. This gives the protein CASSLFRQISYEQYF.

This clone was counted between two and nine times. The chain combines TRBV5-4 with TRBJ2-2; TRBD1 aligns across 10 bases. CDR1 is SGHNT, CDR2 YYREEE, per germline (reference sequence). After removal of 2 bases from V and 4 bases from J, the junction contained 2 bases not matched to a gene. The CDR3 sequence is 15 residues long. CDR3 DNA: TGTGCCAGCAGCTTACGGACAGGGGGCACCGGGGAGCTGTTTTTT. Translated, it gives CASSLRTGGTGELFF.

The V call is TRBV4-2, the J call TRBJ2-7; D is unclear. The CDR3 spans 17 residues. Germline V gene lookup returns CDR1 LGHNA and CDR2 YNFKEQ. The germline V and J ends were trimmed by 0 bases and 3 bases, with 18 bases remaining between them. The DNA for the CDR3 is TGTGCCAGCAGCCAAGAGATGGGTAGCCGTGGAAACTACGAGCAGTACTTC. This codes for CASSQEMGSRGNYEQYF.

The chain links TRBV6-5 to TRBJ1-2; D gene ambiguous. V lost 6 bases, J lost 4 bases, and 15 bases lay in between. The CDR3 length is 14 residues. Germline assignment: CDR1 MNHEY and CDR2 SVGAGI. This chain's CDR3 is CASRAAGSSYGYTF. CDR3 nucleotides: TGTGCCAGCAGAGCCGCCGGGTCTTCCTATGGCTACACCTTC.

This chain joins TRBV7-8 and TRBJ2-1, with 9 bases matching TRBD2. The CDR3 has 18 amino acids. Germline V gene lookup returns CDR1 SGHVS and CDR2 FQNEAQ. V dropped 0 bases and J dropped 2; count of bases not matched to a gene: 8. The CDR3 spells CASSLAEGGRAAYNEQFF. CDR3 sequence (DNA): TGTGCCAGCAGCTTAGCGGAGGGCGGGAGGGCCGCCTACAATGAGCAGTTCTTC.

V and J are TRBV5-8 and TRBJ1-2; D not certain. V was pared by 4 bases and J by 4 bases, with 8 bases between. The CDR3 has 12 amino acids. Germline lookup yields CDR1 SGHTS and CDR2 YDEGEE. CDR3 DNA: TGTGCCAGCAGCCCTCGGGGCTATGGCTACACCTTC. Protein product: CASSPRGYGYTF.

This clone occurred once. CDR3 loop: CASSQDGTQGYGYTF. Here the CDR3 DNA reads TGCGCCAGCAGCCAAGACGGGACACAAGGTTATGGCTACACCTTC. This rearrangement joins TRBV4-1 to TRBJ1-2, with D perhaps TRBD1 (6 bases). The CDR3 length is 15 residues. Trimming cost V 0 bases and J 5 bases, with 13 bases left between them. Germline CDR1 MGHRA, CDR2 YSYEKL.

The DNA of the CDR3 is TGTGCCAGCAGCCAAGACCGGGAGACCCAGTACTTC. Translation: CASSQDRETQYF. This chain uses TRBV4-2 with TRBJ2-5; unclear D gene. Trimming cost V 0 bases and J 5 bases, with 4 bases left between them. CDR3 length equals 12 residues. The germline V gene has CDR1 LGHNA and CDR2 YNFKEQ.

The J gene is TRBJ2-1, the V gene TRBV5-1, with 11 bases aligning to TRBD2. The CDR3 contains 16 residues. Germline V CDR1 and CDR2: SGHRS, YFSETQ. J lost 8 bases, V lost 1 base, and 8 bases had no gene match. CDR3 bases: TGCGCCAGCAGCTTGAATCTCCTAGCGGGAGGCTATGAGCAGTTCTTC. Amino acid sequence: CASSLNLLAGGYEQFF.

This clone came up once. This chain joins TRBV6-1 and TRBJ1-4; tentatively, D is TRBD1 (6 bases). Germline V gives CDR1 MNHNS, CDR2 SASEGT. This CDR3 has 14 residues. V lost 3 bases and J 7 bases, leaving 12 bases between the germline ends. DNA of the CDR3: TGTGCCAGCAGTGATCGCACAGGGAGTGAAAAACTGTTTTTT. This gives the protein CASSDRTGSEKLFF.